What follows are 22 T cell receptor beta chains derived from one specimen sequenced in a study of OX40 agonist ivuxolimab in advanced cancers. The method was immunoSEQ multiplex PCR; TCRdb's version includes in-frame clones alone and lacks a portion of them. The sample lists 47,000 or so clones, roughly 86% occurring once. The specimen was CD4+ or CD8+ T cells sorted from blood, collected in a trial of the OX40 agonist ivuxolimab. These receptors all come from an adult with an advanced solid tumor such as melanoma, head and neck, liver or kidney cancer.

The genes are TRBV27 and TRBJ1-5; D is undetermined. V shed 9 bases and J shed 8 bases, with 26 bases lying between them. This CDR3 is built from 16 residues. Germline values: CDR1 MNHEY, CDR2 SMNVEV (reference sequence). The CDR3 spells CASKRAVQSIKEPQHF. The CDR3 nucleotides are TGTGCCAGTAAACGGGCAGTGCAGTCGATAAAGGAGCCCCAGCATTTT.

For the CDR3, the DNA is TGTGCCAGCAGTCCGTCCTGGGGCAGATCTTCACCCCTCCACTTT. It yields the protein CASSPSWGRSSPLHF. This chain joins TRBV27 and TRBJ1-6; tentatively, D is TRBD1 (5 bases). The V end was cut by 5 bases, the J end by 9 bases, with 17 bases between. Germline V lookup: CDR1 MNHEY, CDR2 SMNVEV (reference sequence). The CDR3 consists of 15 residues.

This chain joins TRBV5-6 and TRBJ1-6; 7 nucleotides match TRBD1. The CDR3 extends over 16 amino acids. Looked up from germline, CDR1 is SGHDT and CDR2 is YYEEEE. The junction had 9 bases not matched to a gene; V was cut back by 2 bases and J by 7 bases. The CDR3, as DNA: TGTGCCAGCAGCTTTTTCGTAGGGACAGCCAATTCACCCCTCCACTTT. Residues: CASSFFVGTANSPLHF.

This clone came up a few times. The rearrangement joins TRBV13 to TRBJ1-1, with D unresolved. This CDR3 comprises 13 residues. Trimming shortened V by 1 base and J by 2 bases, and 5 bases separated the two germline ends. The V gene's germline CDR1 is PRHDT and CDR2 FYEKMQ (reference sequence). CDR3 coding DNA: TGTGCCAGCAGCTTAGCCGGTAACACTGAAGCTTTCTTT. It specifies CASSLAGNTEAFF.

This clone qualifies as large. The chain links TRBV18 to TRBJ2-7; tentative D call: TRBD1 (5 bases). The germline CDR1 and CDR2 sequences are KGHSH and LQKENI. The CDR3 contains 14 residues. The germline V and J ends were trimmed by 3 bases and 3 bases, with 12 bases remaining between them. The CDR3 sequence is CASSPAYDSYEQYF. The DNA of the CDR3 is TGTGCCAGCTCACCGGCGTATGACAGCTACGAGCAGTACTTC.

J is TRBJ1-4 and V is TRBV6-5; 11 bases fit TRBD1. CDR1 is MNHEY, CDR2 SVGAGI, per germline. There are 15 residues in the CDR3. The V segment lost 0 bases and the J segment 8 bases; nucleotides outside the gene matches: 2. CDR3 DNA sequence: TGTGCCAGCAGTTACTCAGGGACAGGGGGGGAAAAACTGTTTTTT. Its translation: CASSYSGTGGEKLFF.

The rearrangement uses TRBV18 and TRBJ2-1; 7 bases line up with TRBD2. The CDR3 extends over 16 amino acids. V was pared by 0 bases and J by 8 bases, with 10 bases of the junction left unmatched. Looked up from germline, CDR1 is KGHSH and CDR2 is LQKENI. CDR3: CASSPPGGGPVDEQFF. Written as DNA, the CDR3 is TGTGCCAGCTCACCACCGGGGGGAGGGCCGGTCGATGAGCAGTTCTTC.

The V gene is TRBV27, the J gene TRBJ1-2; TRBD1 might be the D (6 bases). Germline V gene lookup returns CDR1 MNHEY and CDR2 SMNVEV (reference sequence). This CDR3 spans 14 amino acids. Trimming took off 5 bases at V and 8 bases at J, with 18 bases between the two ends. The CDR3 coding sequence is TGTGCCAGCAGTGAGACGGACAGTTCAGTGGGCTACACCTTC. It specifies CASSETDSSVGYTF.

This clone was recorded once. V and J are TRBV2 and TRBJ2-1; TRBD1 might be the D (5 bases). V was pared by 8 bases and J by 9 bases, with 17 bases between. The CDR3 covers 13 residues. Germline values: CDR1 SNHLY, CDR2 FYNNEI. CDR3 sequence reads: CASYDIQGSEQFF. The CDR3 DNA is TGTGCCAGCTACGATATTCAGGGTTCTGAGCAGTTCTTC.

The chain combines TRBV5-1 with TRBJ2-5; TRBD2 matches 14 bases. CDR3 length: 17 residues. The V gene's germline CDR1 is SGHRS and CDR2 YFSETQ. V shed 4 bases, J shed 5 bases, and the junction held 10 bases outside the gene matches. CDR3 sequence (DNA): TGCGCCAGCAGCCAAAAGACTAGCGGGAGGGCCGTCGAGACCCAGTACTTC. This encodes CASSQKTSGRAVETQYF. The variable domain in full, completed from reference TRBV5-1 and TRBJ2-5, reads KAGVTQTPRYLIKTRGQQVTLSCSPISGHRSVSWYQQTPGQGLQFLFEYFSETQRNKGNFPGRFSGRQFSNSRSEMNVSTLELGDSALYLCASSQKTSGRAVETQYFGPGTRLLVL.

This chain uses TRBV30 with TRBJ2-7, with D maybe TRBD1 (6 bases). Germline-derived CDR1 and CDR2 are GTSNPN and SVGIG (reference sequence). The V and J ends lost 3 bases and 3 bases respectively, with 18 bases between them. The CDR3 extends over 15 amino acids. The CDR3 region has the DNA TGTGCCTGGAGAATCCCCGGGACACCCTTCTACGAGCAGTACTTC. The encoded protein is CAWRIPGTPFYEQYF.

This clone was seen only once. V is TRBV6-5 and J is TRBJ2-2; no reliable D call. CDR1 is MNHEY, CDR2 SVGAGI, per germline. This CDR3 contains 12 residues. V lost 4 bases and J 7 bases, leaving 7 bases between the germline ends. DNA of the CDR3: TGTGCCAGCAGTTTTTCAGACGGGGAGCTGTTTTTT. Translation gives CASSFSDGELFF.

J is TRBJ1-1 and V is TRBV6-5, with TRBD1 identical over 8 bases. Looked up from germline, CDR1 is MNHEY and CDR2 is SVGAGI. The trim removed 4 bases at V and 1 base at J, leaving 8 bases unmatched. The CDR3 has 16 residues. The CDR3, as DNA: TGTGCCAGCAGTTCAACCAGGGGGCGTGGGAACACTGAAGCTTTCTTT. This codes for CASSSTRGRGNTEAFF.

This clone was counted once. DNA for the CDR3: TGTGCCAGCAGCTTTGGCCCTAGCTCGAGCGAGCAGTACTTC. As protein: CASSFGPSSSEQYF. This chain links TRBV7-6 with TRBJ2-7; TRBD2 is a possible D gene (5 bases). The CDR3 is made up of 14 amino acids. In germline, CDR1 is SGHVS, CDR2 FNYEAQ. V lost 3 bases and J 6 bases, leaving 15 bases between the germline ends.

This sequence joins TRBV7-9 and TRBJ2-3; unclear D gene. The V gene lost 0 bases and the J gene lost 4 bases, with 5 bases spanning the gap. The germline V gene has CDR1 SEHNR and CDR2 FQNEAQ (reference sequence). The CDR3 length is 13 residues. CDR3 sequence: CASSLAGSDTQYF. CDR3 sequence (DNA): TGTGCCAGCAGCTTAGCGGGATCAGATACGCAGTATTTT.

This rearrangement joins TRBV6-5 to TRBJ2-7; 7 nucleotides match TRBD1. This CDR3 is 13 amino acids long. Germline CDR1 and CDR2: MNHEY and SVGAGI. Germline trimming cut 6 bases from V and 7 bases from J; bases unmatched to any gene: 9. The CDR3 region has the DNA TGTGCCAGCAGACGTAACAGGGGAGAAGAGCAGTACTTC. This gives the protein CASRRNRGEEQYF.

Regarding this clone: This specimen includes other DNA sequences encoding the same CDR3. The chain has TRBV5-1 and TRBJ2-3; D unclear. This CDR3 has 12 amino acids. Germline CDR1 SGHRS, CDR2 YFSETQ. V lost 4 bases to trimming and J lost 5 bases, with 8 bases between them. The DNA for the CDR3 is TGCGCCAGCAGCCCGGAAGGAGATACGCAGTATTTT. Protein product: CASSPEGDTQYF. The full variable domain, its missing parts supplied by reference TRBV5-1 and TRBJ2-3, is KAGVTQTPRYLIKTRGQQVTLSCSPISGHRSVSWYQQTPGQGLQFLFEYFSETQRNKGNFPGRFSGRQFSNSRSEMNVSTLELGDSALYLCASSPEGDTQYFGPGTRLTVL.

The rearrangement uses TRBV7-6 and TRBJ1-1, with unresolved D. Per germline, CDR1 SGHVS and CDR2 FNYEAQ. The CDR3 runs to 14 residues. Trimming took off 5 bases at V and 5 bases at J, with 15 bases between the two ends. The CDR3 region is CASSPRPGGTEAFF. CDR3 sequence (DNA): TGTGCCAGCAGCCCCCGTCCCGGAGGAACTGAAGCTTTCTTT. The variable domain in full, completed from reference TRBV7-6 and TRBJ1-1, reads GAGVSQSPRYKVTKRGQDVALRCDPISGHVSLYWYRQALGQGPEFLTYFNYEAQQDKSGLPNDRFSAERPEGSISTLTIQRTEQRDSAMYRCASSPRPGGTEAFFGQGTRLTVV.

The V gene is TRBV6-1, the J gene TRBJ1-3; D may be TRBD1 (6 bases). V was cut by 2 bases and J by 0 bases, with 20 bases left in between. The CDR3 is 19 residues long. Germline V gene sequence: CDR1 MNHNS, CDR2 SASEGT. CDR3 in amino acids: CASSEYGADRVSSGNTIYF. The CDR3 nucleotides read TGTGCCAGCAGTGAATACGGCGCGGACAGAGTAAGCTCTGGAAACACCATATATTTT.

V and J are TRBV14 and TRBJ2-7, with 10 bases aligning to TRBD1. CDR1 and CDR2 (germline): SGHDN, FVKESK. V lost 6 bases, J lost 4 bases, and 6 bases stayed unmatched. The CDR3 is 14 amino acids. This chain's CDR3 is CASSTRTGGYEQYF. CDR3 bases: TGTGCCAGCAGTACTAGGACAGGGGGATACGAGCAGTACTTC.

The rearrangement links TRBV30 to TRBJ2-2, with 7 bases aligning to TRBD1. Germline CDR1 and CDR2: GTSNPN and SVGIG (reference sequence). J was trimmed by 4 bases and V by 6 bases; bases with no gene match: 2. The CDR3 spans 12 residues. As DNA, the CDR3 is TGTGCCTGTGACAGGGCCACCGGGGAGCTGTTTTTT. It is translated as CACDRATGELFF.

CDR3: CASSFSPWDGFRDTQYF. DNA for the CDR3: TGTGCCAGCAGCTTTAGCCCCTGGGACGGGTTCCGCGATACGCAGTATTTT. The chain has TRBV5-4 and TRBJ2-3; TRBD1 or TRBD2 may be the D gene (5 bases each). V lost 2 bases, J lost 6 bases, and 22 bases lay in between. The V gene's germline CDR1 is SGHNT and CDR2 YYREEE (reference sequence). The CDR3 totals 17 residues.